What follows are 11 T cell receptor beta chains derived from one specimen sequenced in a study of metastatic and nonmetastatic thyroid tumors. TCRdb reanalyzed the PCR reads with MiXCR. The top ten clones hold about a sixth of a sample with some 33,000 clones, approximately 11% of them seen once. Patients had received no treatment of any kind before thyroid surgery. What was sequenced was blood. The origin of the receptors is a female donor with papillary thyroid cancer or a benign thyroid nodule (not recorded which). Some clones in this sample may be carry-over from other donors' samples.

This clone showed up many times. The V gene is TRBV2, the J gene TRBJ2-7; weak D call: TRBD1 (5 bases). The CDR3 has 14 residues. In germline, CDR1 is SNHLY, CDR2 FYNNEI. V was cut by 3 bases and J by 5 bases, with 14 bases left in between. The CDR3 nucleotides are TGTGCCAGCAGTGAGGGCAGGGTCCCACACGAGCAGTACTTC. This gives the protein CASSEGRVPHEQYF.

This clone occurred many times. V and J are TRBV20-1 and TRBJ2-1; unclear D gene. Germline V CDR1 and CDR2: DFQATT, SNEGSKA (reference sequence). The CDR3 has 14 residues. V was trimmed by 6 bases and J by 6 bases, leaving 18 bases between them. The CDR3 nucleotides read TGCAGTGCCTTCGACTCCCTCTACCTCAATGAGCAGTTCTTC. It is translated as CSAFDSLYLNEQFF.

This clone was detected ten times or more. The chain combines TRBV20-1 with TRBJ1-2, with 7 nucleotides matching TRBD1. In germline, CDR1 is DFQATT, CDR2 SNEGSKA (reference sequence). This CDR3 has 13 amino acids. J was trimmed by 2 bases and V by 1 base; bases with no gene match: 1. The CDR3 here is CSARVQGNYGYTF. CDR3 nucleotides: TGCAGTGCTAGAGTACAGGGGAACTATGGCTACACCTTC.

In its sample, this clone was seen many times. CDR3 nucleotides: TGTGCCAGCAGTTACTCGGAAAGACAGGGAATCTACGAGCAGTACTTC. It encodes CASSYSERQGIYEQYF. This sequence joins TRBV6-2 or TRBV6-3 and TRBJ2-7; 7 bases are a match to TRBD1. V trimming: 0 bases; J trimming: 3 bases; junction bases outside the gene matches: 8. The length of the CDR3 is 16 residues. CDR1 is MNHEY and CDR2 is SVGEGT in the germline V gene.

As for this clone: A read error may account for a junction end that differs from germline. The chain is built from TRBV11-2 and TRBJ2-7; D is possibly TRBD1 or TRBD2 (5 bases each). CDR1 is SGHAT and CDR2 is FQNNGV in the germline V gene. The CDR3 has 15 amino acids. Here the CDR3 reads CASILIGESSYEQYF. The CDR3, as DNA: TGTGCCAGCATCTTAATAGGGGAGAGCTCCTACGAGCAGTACTTC.

The sample holds a few counts of this clone. A much larger clone sits a single nucleotide away, making a read error possible. This chain joins TRBV5-4 and TRBJ2-7; TRBD2 matches 7 bases. Germline V CDR1 and CDR2: SGHNT, YYREEE (reference sequence). The CDR3 totals 15 residues. V lost 3 bases and J lost 4; bases outside the gene matches: 10. Here the CDR3 reads CASSSGTIGSYEQYF. The CDR3 nucleotides are TGTGCCAGCAGCTCAGGGACTATCGGGAGTTACGAGCAGTACTTC.

This clone was recorded at least ten times. The V and J genes are TRBV28 and TRBJ2-7; no reliable D call. Trimming took off 6 bases at V and 5 bases at J, with 20 bases between the two ends. In germline, CDR1 is MDHEN, CDR2 SYDVKM. The CDR3 has 15 residues. CDR3 protein: CASSLYPVMSHEQYF. The DNA of the CDR3 is TGTGCCAGCAGCCTCTACCCGGTGATGTCCCACGAGCAGTACTTC.

By share of the sample, this clone is large. This chain joins TRBV14 and TRBJ2-3; no firm D call. Trimming pared 4 bases from V and 4 bases from J, leaving 12 bases between. Germline V gene sequence: CDR1 SGHDN, CDR2 FVKESK. This CDR3 has 14 residues. The CDR3 spells CASSPPPPADTQYF. The CDR3, as DNA: TGTGCCAGCAGCCCCCCCCCCCCGGCAGATACGCAGTATTTT. Supplemented by reference TRBV14 and TRBJ2-3, the full variable domain reads EAGVTQFPSHSVIEKGQTVTLRCDPISGHDNLYWYRRVMGKEIKFLLHFVKESKQDESGMPNNRFLAERTGGTYSTLKVQPAELEDSGVYFCASSPPPPADTQYFGPGTRLTVL.

The table lists this clone with many counts. The gene calls are TRBV11-2 and TRBJ2-2; D is undetermined. This CDR3 is built from 16 residues. From germline, CDR1 is SGHAT and CDR2 FQNNGV. Trimming shortened V by 4 bases and J by 2 bases, and 14 bases separated the two germline ends. The chain's CDR3 is CASSYPPFYNTGELFF. The CDR3 DNA reads TGTGCCAGCAGCTACCCACCTTTTTATAACACCGGGGAGCTGTTTTTT.

The table lists this clone with many counts. Sequence at one end of the junction differs from germline and may be a read error. The chain couples TRBV2 to TRBJ1-2, with 9 bases aligning to TRBD1. This CDR3 has 15 amino acids. Germline V CDR1 and CDR2: SNHLY, FYNNEI. Here the CDR3 reads CASGEQGASDAGYTF. DNA of the CDR3: TGTGCCAGCGGTGAACAGGGGGCGAGTGATGCTGGCTACACCTTC.

This clone appeared many times. The V call is TRBV16, the J call TRBJ2-7; weak D call: TRBD2 (6 bases). This CDR3 is built from 17 residues. Germline assignment: CDR1 KGHSY and CDR2 FQNENV. V lost 4 bases and J 2 bases, leaving 21 bases between the germline ends. The CDR3 nucleotides are TGTGCCAGCAGCCCCTCCCTCGGGCGGGGATATACCTACGAGCAGTACTTC. It encodes CASSPSLGRGYTYEQYF.